Shown below are 13 T cell receptor beta chains from a single sample sequenced in a study of blood T cells in healthy people across ages (dated by TCRdb to between 2015 and 2017). Receptor libraries were prepared by 5' RACE. Sequencer: Illumina HiSeq 2500. A second about 6 to 11 cycle PCR used a sample-barcoded 5' primer and a J-beta primer mix. In-frame beta chains were kept once TCRdb had trimmed the public reads at Q25 with fastp and called clones with MiXCR. Records with the same CDR3 protein are collapsed into one entry carrying the most frequent genes and DNA. Within this sample are under 800,000 distinct CDR3 sequences, with under 25% of them counted one time only. The ten most abundant clones make up roughly 3.6% of the sample. Input material: blood. These receptors came from a man in his sixties or seventies in good health.

This clonotype has only a few counts. This rearrangement joins TRBV27 to TRBJ2-5; D might be TRBD1 (6 bases). The J call may be in error: the DNA end matches TRBJ2-7 better. The CDR3 runs to 14 residues. CDR1 MNHEY and CDR2 SMNVEV come from the germline V gene (reference sequence). The CDR3 region is CASSLWPGHFEQYF. The CDR3 region has the DNA TGTGCCAGCAGTTTATGGCCGGGACACTTCGAGCAGTACTTC.

CDR3 DNA: TGTGCCAGCAGCCAAGAGTCCGGGGGCGTCTATGGCTACACCTTC. Its translation is CASSQESGGVYGYTF. The chain is built from TRBV3-1 and TRBJ1-2; TRBD1 might be the D (6 bases). Germline assignment: CDR1 LGHDT and CDR2 YNNKEL (reference sequence). This CDR3 is built from 15 residues. V was clipped by 0 bases and J by 4 bases, with 12 bases between them.

The rearrangement joins TRBV6-2 or TRBV6-3 to TRBJ1-1; D unresolved. The CDR3 sequence is 13 residues long. V was shortened by 8 bases and J by 4 bases, with 14 bases between the two germline ends. Germline loops: CDR1 MNHEY, CDR2 SVGEGT. CDR3 in amino acids: CASGPGGSTEAFF. The CDR3 DNA is TGTGCCAGCGGACCAGGTGGGAGCACTGAAGCTTTCTTT.

The CDR3: CASNSGPRNEQFF. CDR3 DNA sequence: TGTGCCAGCAACTCCGGGCCGAGAAATGAGCAGTTCTTC. The chain uses TRBV6-1 and TRBJ2-5; no reliable D call. The better agreement between TRBJ2-1 and the DNA end casts doubt on the J call. This CDR3 has 13 amino acids. Germline lookup yields CDR1 MNHNS and CDR2 SASEGT.

This clonotype was counted a few times. The chain joins TRBV5-6 to TRBJ2-7; 7 positions agree with TRBD2. Losses at the gene ends were 1 base for V and 6 bases for J; bases not matched to a gene: 10. The germline V gene encodes CDR1 SGHDT and CDR2 YYEEEE. The CDR3 consists of 15 residues. CDR3 residues: CASSLWGGVRSEQYF. The CDR3 coding sequence is TGTGCCAGCAGCTTGTGGGGGGGAGTTCGGAGCGAGCAGTACTTC. Full variable domain (remainder filled in from reference TRBV5-6 and TRBJ2-7): DAGVTQSPTHLIKTRGQQVTLRCSPKSGHDTVSWYQQALGQGPQFIFQYYEEEERQRGNFPDRFSGHQFPNYSSELNVNALLLGDSALYLCASSLWGGVRSEQYFGPGTRLTVT.

V and J are TRBV29-1 and TRBJ2-4; 9 bases map to TRBD2. Germline CDR1 reads SQVTM; CDR2 reads ANQGSEA. The CDR3 runs to 15 residues. The trim removed 0 bases at V and 6 bases at J, leaving 6 bases unmatched. CDR3 region: CSVEEWREGRNIQYF. In DNA form, the CDR3 reads TGCAGCGTTGAAGAGTGGCGGGAGGGAAGAAACATTCAGTACTTC. Filled out from reference TRBV29-1 and TRBJ2-4, the complete variable domain reads SAVISQKPSRDICQRGTSLTIQCQVDSQVTMMFWYRQQPGQSLTLIATANQGSEATYESGFVIDKFPISRPNLTFSTLTVSNMSPEDSSIYLCSVEEWREGRNIQYFGAGTRLSVL.

This clonotype has only a few counts. The J gene is TRBJ2-3, the V gene TRBV6-6; 8 bases agree with TRBD2. In germline, CDR1 is MNHNY, CDR2 SVGAGI (reference sequence). The CDR3 sequence is 14 residues long. With V trimmed by 2 bases and J by 4 bases, 2 bases remained unmatched. DNA for the CDR3: TGTGCCAGCAGTTACACGGGAGGGTCAGATACGCAGTATTTT. Amino acid sequence: CASSYTGGSDTQYF.

J is TRBJ2-2 and V is TRBV19, with TRBD2 identical over 12 bases. Trimming removed 3 bases from V and 5 bases from J; junction bases left unmatched: 10. CDR1 and CDR2 (germline): LNHDA, SQIVND (reference sequence). This CDR3 is 18 amino acids long. CDR3 in amino acids: CASSIGQLAGGPTGELFF. CDR3 nucleotides: TGTGCCAGTAGTATCGGACAGCTAGCGGGAGGGCCGACCGGGGAGCTGTTTTTT.

This chain connects TRBV10-3 to TRBJ2-4; no definite D call. The V end lost 3 bases, the J end lost 9 bases, and 6 bases lay between the germline ends. The CDR3 loop spans 11 amino acids. Germline V gene sequence: CDR1 ENHRY, CDR2 SYGVKD. The DNA for the CDR3 is TGTGCCATCAGTGATTTGGGCATTCAGTACTTC. Translation: CAISDLGIQYF.

Many counts were recorded for this clonotype. The rearrangement uses TRBV2 and TRBJ2-1, with TRBD2 matching 7 bases. Germline V gene lookup returns CDR1 SNHLY and CDR2 FYNNEI. V trimming: 8 bases; J trimming: 0 bases; junction bases outside the gene matches: 7. The CDR3 is 15 residues long. As DNA, the CDR3 is TGTGCCAGCCAAGTGGGGGGGGGCTCCTACAATGAGCAGTTCTTC. Translation gives CASQVGGGSYNEQFF.

This clonotype was detected only a few times. This sequence joins TRBV16 and TRBJ2-7, with D tentatively TRBD1 (9 bases). The V and J ends lost 4 bases and 0 bases respectively, with 25 bases between them. The germline V gene has CDR1 KGHSY and CDR2 FQNENV. The CDR3 covers 19 residues. The CDR3 DNA reads TGTGCCAGCAGCCCTAACAGGGGGCGGTCACTAGCGGTCTCCTACGAGCAGTACTTC. This sequence encodes CASSPNRGRSLAVSYEQYF.

This clonotype was seen repeatedly, ten times or more. The chain recombines TRBV6-5 with TRBJ2-7; 13 positions match TRBD2. The V gene's germline CDR1 is MNHEY and CDR2 SVGAGI. With 5 bases clipped from V and 12 bases from J, the junction kept 4 bases outside the gene matches. The CDR3 spans 12 residues. CDR3 bases: TGTGCCAGCAGTGTGACTAGCGGGAGGCTGTACTTC. Its protein is CASSVTSGRLYF.

The chain uses TRBV15 and TRBJ2-5; D is ambiguous. The DNA end is more similar to TRBJ2-7, so the J call may be wrong. The V gene's germline CDR1 is LNHNV and CDR2 YYDKDF (reference sequence). The CDR3 loop spans 14 amino acids. CDR3 amino acids: CATSIGKDGYEQYF. The CDR3 DNA sequence: TGTGCCACCAGCATTGGAAAGGATGGCTACGAGCAGTACTTC.